Shown below are 12 T cell receptor beta chains from a single sample sequenced in a study of T-cell memory formation after mild COVID-19. MiXCR was run by TCRdb on the 5' RACE reads, yielding one entry per CDR3 protein. The profile shows around 220,000 distinct CDR3 sequences, 16% of them singletons. The sequencing sample was made of PBMCs or a T cell subset sorted from them (not recorded which). These receptors originate from a man younger than 35 who had mild COVID-19 (a few samples of this study predate the infection). Cell type and time point are not known.

The rearrangement links TRBV11-2 to TRBJ2-7; 8 bases match TRBD1. The CDR3 length is 15 residues. The V and J ends lost 2 bases and 5 bases, in that order; junction bases with no gene match: 8. In germline, CDR1 is SGHAT, CDR2 FQNNGV. For the CDR3, the DNA is TGTGCCAGCAGCTTAATCCAGGGGGCTACCCACGAGCAGTACGTC. This codes for CASSLIQGATHEQYV.

This clonotype has more than one count but fewer than ten. V is TRBV10-3 and J is TRBJ2-7, with TRBD1 identical over 12 bases. Germline-derived CDR1 and CDR2 are ENHRY and SYGVKD. The CDR3 runs to 17 residues. V trimming: 3 bases; J trimming: 7 bases; junction bases outside the gene matches: 13. CDR3 loop: CAISDTMTGTGGNEQYF. The CDR3 nucleotides read TGTGCCATCAGTGACACCATGACCGGGACAGGGGGCAATGAGCAGTACTTC.

The V call is TRBV20-1, the J call TRBJ1-5, with TRBD1 matching 7 bases. V gave up 5 bases and J gave up 0 bases; unmatched junction bases: 31. Germline CDR1 reads DFQATT; CDR2 reads SNEGSKA (reference sequence). The CDR3 totals 23 residues. This CDR3 reads CSAEPSPSTPGQSHEYSNQPQHF. The CDR3 DNA sequence: TGCAGTGCTGAACCATCCCCTTCGACGCCGGGACAGAGCCACGAATATAGCAATCAGCCCCAGCATTTT.

The table lists this clonotype with a few counts. The rearrangement uses TRBV12-3 or TRBV12-4 and TRBJ1-5; D perhaps matches TRBD1 (5 bases). Trimming took off 0 bases at V and 7 bases at J, with 10 bases between the two ends. This CDR3 is built from 14 residues. The CDR3 nucleotides read TGTGCCAGCAGTTTAGCGACTAGGGGACAGCCCCAGCATTTT. It translates to CASSLATRGQPQHF.

This rearrangement joins TRBV12-5 to TRBJ2-3, with 7 positions matching TRBD2. Trimming at V came to 4 bases and at J to 3 bases, leaving 10 bases not matched to a gene. The CDR3 has 16 amino acids. Germline V lookup: CDR1 LGHNT, CDR2 FRNRAP. In nucleotides, the CDR3 is TGTGCTAGTGGTTCAGGACTAGGCCCTACAACAGATACGCAGTATTTT. Its protein is CASGSGLGPTTDTQYF.

Comments on this clonotype: Relative to the germline gene, one junction end is altered; a read error may explain this. The CDR3 coding sequence is TGCGCCAGCAGACAAGGGCAGGGAGAGGATACGCAGTATTTT. Translated: CASRQGQGEDTQYF. The chain joins TRBV4-3 to TRBJ2-3; D tentatively fits TRBD1 or TRBD2 (5 bases each). There are 14 residues in the CDR3. CDR1 is LGHNA, CDR2 YSLEER, per germline.

This clonotype was detected ten times or more. As DNA, the CDR3 is TGCGCCAGCAGCCAAGAAACCTCCAAAAACATTCAGTACTTC. Protein sequence: CASSQETSKNIQYF. The rearrangement links TRBV4-3 to TRBJ2-4; D not resolved. Looked up from germline, CDR1 is LGHNA and CDR2 is YSLEER. The CDR3 length is 14 residues. V shed 0 bases and J shed 2 bases, with 5 bases lying between them.

This clonotype showed up many times. The V call is TRBV6-5, the J call TRBJ2-1; unclear D gene. Germline CDR1 is MNHEY and CDR2 is SVGAGI. The CDR3 runs to 17 residues. V was cut by 2 bases and J by 2 bases, with 16 bases left in between. CDR3 in DNA: TGTGCCAGCAGTTACGTTCGCTCCCCCGGACCCTACAATGAGCAGTTCTTC. Its protein is CASSYVRSPGPYNEQFF.

The rearrangement joins TRBV9 to TRBJ1-1; D gene ambiguous. This CDR3 contains 11 residues. The germline V gene encodes CDR1 SGDLS and CDR2 YYNGEE. Trimming removed 2 bases at V and 7 bases at J, with 6 bases between. The CDR3: CASSVDGEAFF. The CDR3 DNA is TGTGCCAGCAGCGTGGACGGTGAAGCTTTCTTT.

There are many counts of this clonotype. The genes are TRBV5-1 and TRBJ2-5; no definite D call. Per the germline V gene, CDR1 is SGHRS and CDR2 is YFSETQ. The V and J ends lost 0 bases and 2 bases respectively, with 11 bases between them. The CDR3 totals 15 residues. The CDR3 reads CASSLGPLTQETQYF. The CDR3 DNA reads as TGCGCCAGCAGCTTGGGACCACTTACGCAAGAGACCCAGTACTTC. The variable domain in full, completed from reference TRBV5-1 and TRBJ2-5, reads KAGVTQTPRYLIKTRGQQVTLSCSPISGHRSVSWYQQTPGQGLQFLFEYFSETQRNKGNFPGRFSGRQFSNSRSEMNVSTLELGDSALYLCASSLGPLTQETQYFGPGTRLLVL.

This clonotype was picked up a small number of times. The DNA of the CDR3 is TGTGCCACCTACTCCCCGTCAGGCGCTAATGAGCAGTTCTTC. Its protein is CATYSPSGANEQFF. J is TRBJ2-1 and V is TRBV6-2 or TRBV6-3; D not certain. V was cut by 10 bases and J by 7 bases, with 20 bases left in between. This CDR3 has 14 amino acids. From germline, CDR1 is MNHEY and CDR2 SVGEGT.

This clonotype was counted at least ten times. The genes are TRBV7-8 and TRBJ2-7; a weak D match, TRBD1 (5 bases). The germline gives CDR1 SGHVS, CDR2 FQNEAQ. CDR3 length: 13 residues. V was trimmed by 2 bases and J by 3 bases, leaving 8 bases between them. DNA for the CDR3: TGTGCCAGCAGCTTATCGACAGACTACGAGCAGTACTTC. This gives the protein CASSLSTDYEQYF.